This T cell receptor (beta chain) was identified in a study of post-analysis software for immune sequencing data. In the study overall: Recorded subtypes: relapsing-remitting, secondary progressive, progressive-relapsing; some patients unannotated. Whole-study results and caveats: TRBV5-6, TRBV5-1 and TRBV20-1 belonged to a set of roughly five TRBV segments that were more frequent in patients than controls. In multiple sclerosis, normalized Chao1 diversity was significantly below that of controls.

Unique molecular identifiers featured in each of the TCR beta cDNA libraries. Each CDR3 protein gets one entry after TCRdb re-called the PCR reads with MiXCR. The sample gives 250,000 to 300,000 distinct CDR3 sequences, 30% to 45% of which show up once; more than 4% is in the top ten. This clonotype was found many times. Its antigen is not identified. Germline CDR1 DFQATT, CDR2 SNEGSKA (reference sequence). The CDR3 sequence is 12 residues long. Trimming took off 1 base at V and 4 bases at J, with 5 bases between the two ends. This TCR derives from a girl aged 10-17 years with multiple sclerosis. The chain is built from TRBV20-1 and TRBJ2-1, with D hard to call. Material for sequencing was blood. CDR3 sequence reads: CSARGVYNEQFF. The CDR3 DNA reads TGCAGTGCTAGAGGTGTTTACAATGAGCAGTTCTTC.